Below are 28 T cell receptor beta chains sequenced from a single sample in a study of CD4 T cells in relation to SARS-CoV-2 and coronaviruses. The assay was immunoSEQ multiplex PCR, and TCRdb's table has in-frame clones only and misses some. Of tens of thousands of clones in the sample, just over 90% were seen once. The sequenced sample consisted of naive CD4+ T cells from PBMCs. Subset noted: naive CD4+ T cells isolated by negative enrichment. The receptors originated from an adult with COVID-19.

The rearrangement joins TRBV5-4 to TRBJ2-5; 10 nucleotides match TRBD2. Looked up from germline, CDR1 is SGHNT and CDR2 is YYREEE (reference sequence). The junction had 6 bases not matched to a gene; V was cut back by 2 bases and J by 2 bases. CDR3 size: 16 residues. CDR3 in DNA: TGTGCCAGCAGCTTTGGTAGCGGGAGGTTTCAAGAGACCCAGTACTTC. This encodes CASSFGSGRFQETQYF. Supplemented by reference TRBV5-4 and TRBJ2-5, the full variable domain reads ETGVTQSPTHLIKTRGQQVTLRCSSQSGHNTVSWYQQALGQGPQFIFQYYREEENGRGNFPPRFSGLQFPNYSSELNVNALELDDSALYLCASSFGSGRFQETQYFGPGTRLLVL.

The table lists this clone with a count of one. The chain employs TRBV18 and TRBJ1-1; D is undetermined. The germline gives CDR1 KGHSH, CDR2 LQKENI. There are 16 residues in the CDR3. Trimming removed 2 bases from V and 4 bases from J, with 17 bases in between. For the CDR3, the DNA is TGTGCCAGCTCACCAATAGCGGGGAGTTGGTCCACTGAAGCTTTCTTT. Amino acids: CASSPIAGSWSTEAFF.

V usage is TRBV5-1 and J usage is TRBJ2-1; unclear D gene. V shed 4 bases and J shed 6 bases, with 11 bases lying between them. The germline V gene encodes CDR1 SGHRS and CDR2 YFSETQ. The CDR3 spans 13 residues. The CDR3 loop reads CASSTDGVNEQFF. For the CDR3, the DNA is TGCGCCAGCAGCACGGATGGGGTCAATGAGCAGTTCTTC.

This clone was observed a single time. The gene calls are TRBV5-1 and TRBJ2-1; 10 positions agree with TRBD2. CDR1 SGHRS and CDR2 YFSETQ come from the germline V gene. The CDR3 runs 18 residues. The V gene end was trimmed by 0 bases and the J gene end by 0 bases; junction bases not matched to a gene: 6. CDR3 nucleotides: TGCGCCAGCAGCTTGGGTCTAGCGGGAGCTGGCTCCTACAATGAGCAGTTCTTC. This encodes CASSLGLAGAGSYNEQFF.

In its sample, this clone was seen a few times. V usage is TRBV2 and J usage is TRBJ2-1, with a possible D match to TRBD1 (6 bases). V was pared by 0 bases and J by 4 bases, with 10 bases between. The CDR3 is made up of 15 amino acids. Germline V CDR1 and CDR2: SNHLY, FYNNEI. The CDR3 DNA reads TGTGCCAGCAGTGAAGCGAGAGGGGGTTACAATGAGCAGTTCTTC. Its translation is CASSEARGGYNEQFF.

The chain employs TRBV5-4 and TRBJ2-2; 7 nucleotides match TRBD2. V shed 3 bases, J shed 4 bases, and the junction held 3 bases outside the gene matches. The CDR3 has 14 amino acids. From germline, CDR1 is SGHNT and CDR2 YYREEE (reference sequence). In DNA form, the CDR3 reads TGTGCCAGCAGCTCTCGGGAGGTCACCGGGGAGCTGTTTTTT. It is translated as CASSSREVTGELFF.

V usage is TRBV18 and J usage is TRBJ2-5; weak D call: TRBD2 (5 bases). V was trimmed by 0 bases and J by 4 bases, leaving 6 bases between them. This CDR3 has 13 residues. Germline CDR1 and CDR2: KGHSH and LQKENI. CDR3 sequence: CASSPPEVETQYF. CDR3 DNA sequence: TGTGCCAGCTCACCACCGGAGGTAGAGACCCAGTACTTC. The entire variable domain, with the rest obtained from reference TRBV18 and TRBJ2-5, is as follows: NAGVMQNPRHLVRRRGQEARLRCSPMKGHSHVYWYRQLPEEGLKFMVYLQKENIIDESGMPKERFSAEFPKEGPSILRIQQVVRGDSAAYFCASSPPEVETQYFGPGTRLLVL.

The sample holds one count of this clone. The chain is built from TRBV5-1 and TRBJ1-1, with D hard to call. This CDR3 spans 15 amino acids. V was pared by 2 bases and J by 0 bases, with 11 bases between. The germline CDR1 and CDR2 sequences are SGHRS and YFSETQ. In DNA, the CDR3 is TGCGCCAGCAGCTTTAGGGTTTCCATGAACACTGAAGCTTTCTTT. It encodes CASSFRVSMNTEAFF.

The V gene is TRBV7-8, the J gene TRBJ1-5; D gene unclear. The CDR3 totals 14 residues. V was shortened by 3 bases and J by 1 base, with 7 bases between the two germline ends. Germline CDR1 reads SGHVS; CDR2 reads FQNEAQ. The CDR3 sequence is CASSLSESNQPQHF. DNA for the CDR3: TGTGCCAGCAGCTTGAGTGAAAGCAATCAGCCCCAGCATTTT.

The sample holds a few counts of this clone. The CDR3 nucleotides are TGTGCCAGCAGCTTCATTCGAGGCAATGAGCAGTTCTTC. Translating it yields CASSFIRGNEQFF. V gene TRBV7-3 combines with J gene TRBJ2-1; D call uncertain. The V and J ends lost 3 bases and 6 bases respectively, with 9 bases between them. CDR3 length equals 13 residues. Germline V gene lookup returns CDR1 SGHTA and CDR2 FQGTGA.

The V and J genes are TRBV15 and TRBJ1-3; D is possibly TRBD1 (6 bases). Trimming removed 1 base at V and 8 bases at J, with 9 bases between. Per the germline V gene, CDR1 is LNHNV and CDR2 is YYDKDF (reference sequence). The CDR3 has 13 residues. In DNA form, the CDR3 reads TGTGCCACCAGCAGAGTAGGGGGAGACACCATATATTTT. It yields the protein CATSRVGGDTIYF. Filled out from reference TRBV15 and TRBJ1-3, the complete variable domain reads DAMVIQNPRYQVTQFGKPVTLSCSQTLNHNVMYWYQQKSSQAPKLLFHYYDKDFNNEADTPDNFQSRRPNTSFCFLDIRSPGLGDTAMYLCATSRVGGDTIYFGEGSWLTVV.

V is TRBV28 and J is TRBJ2-3; D possibly matches TRBD1 or TRBD2 (5 bases each). The CDR3 consists of 16 residues. CDR1 is MDHEN, CDR2 SYDVKM, per germline. The germline V and J ends were trimmed by 5 bases and 2 bases, with 17 bases remaining between them. CDR3 sequence reads: CASSPFTGTDTDTQYF. In DNA, the CDR3 is TGTGCCAGCAGTCCCTTTACCGGGACGGACACAGATACGCAGTATTTT.

The CDR3 reads CASSESLSEVGNTIYF. The CDR3 DNA sequence: TGTGCCAGCAGTGAAAGTCTATCTGAAGTTGGAAACACCATATATTTT. The V gene is TRBV2, the J gene TRBJ1-3; no definite D call. The CDR3 consists of 16 residues. Germline CDR1 SNHLY, CDR2 FYNNEI. The V end was cut by 2 bases, the J end by 3 bases, with 14 bases between.

V and J are TRBV3-1 (or the pseudogene TRBV3-2) and TRBJ2-6; possible D gene TRBD1, 6 bases. This CDR3 contains 17 residues. Deletions cut 2 bases from V and 0 bases from J, with 11 bases between. The germline CDR1 and CDR2 sequences are LGHDT and YNNKEL (reference sequence). DNA of the CDR3: TGTGCCAGCAGCCAAAGCCTACAGGGCTCTGGGGCCAACGTCCTGACTTTC. As protein: CASSQSLQGSGANVLTF.

The V call is TRBV9, the J call TRBJ1-1; D is perhaps TRBD1 (6 bases). The germline V gene encodes CDR1 SGDLS and CDR2 YYNGEE. This CDR3 is 17 amino acids long. V was shortened by 7 bases and J by 0 bases, with 22 bases between the two germline ends. The CDR3 nucleotides read TGTGCCAGCTCCCGGGAACTGGAAGGGACAATGAACACTGAAGCTTTCTTT. Protein product: CASSRELEGTMNTEAFF.

The gene calls are TRBV30 and TRBJ1-2; no definite D call. V gave up 7 bases and J gave up 5 bases, with 11 bases separating them. The CDR3 has 11 residues. The germline V gene encodes CDR1 GTSNPN and CDR2 SVGIG (reference sequence). The chain's CDR3 is CASSLLYGYTF. The CDR3, as DNA: TGTGCCTCCTCACTCCTATATGGCTACACCTTC.

This chain uses TRBV10-3 with TRBJ1-1; no reliable D call. V lost 4 bases to trimming and J lost 9 bases, with 18 bases between them. Germline CDR1 ENHRY, CDR2 SYGVKD. This CDR3 has 14 amino acids. The CDR3 DNA is TGTGCCATCAGTGTGATAGAAGGGAGTGGGAAAGCTTTCTTT. Translating it yields CAISVIEGSGKAFF.

CDR3 coding DNA: TGTGCCACCAGTGATTTGTCAGGGGATCAGCCCCAGCATTTT. Amino acids: CATSDLSGDQPQHF. The J gene is TRBJ1-5, the V gene TRBV24-1; D might be TRBD1 (6 bases). V gave up 0 bases and J gave up 5 bases, with 7 bases separating them. The CDR3 has 14 amino acids. CDR1 is KGHDR, CDR2 SFDVKD, per germline.

This clone occurred once. This specimen includes other DNA sequences encoding the same CDR3. The chain links TRBV27 to TRBJ2-7; D is possibly TRBD1 (5 bases). Germline CDR1 and CDR2: MNHEY and SMNVEV (reference sequence). V was pared by 3 bases and J by 4 bases, with 13 bases between. The CDR3 loop spans 14 amino acids. This CDR3 reads CASSLRQGPYEQYF. The CDR3 coding sequence is TGTGCCAGCAGTTTGAGGCAGGGCCCATACGAGCAGTACTTC.

This clone was seen a handful of times. The chain is built from TRBV30 and TRBJ1-5; D remains unclear. CDR3 length: 14 residues. Trimming left V 0 bases short and J 6 bases short, with 12 bases between. The germline CDR1 and CDR2 sequences are GTSNPN and SVGIG (reference sequence). In nucleotides, the CDR3 is TGTGCCTGGAGTGTCCTAGGGATGAGTCAGCCCCAGCATTTT. It specifies CAWSVLGMSQPQHF.

This rearrangement joins TRBV29-1 to TRBJ2-1; a weak D match, TRBD1 (5 bases). This CDR3 has 16 amino acids. The germline gives CDR1 SQVTM, CDR2 ANQGSEA. The V and J ends lost 2 bases and 12 bases respectively, with 26 bases between them. The CDR3 is CSVEPPLTATAPWQFF. The CDR3 DNA follows: TGCAGCGTTGAACCCCCCTTGACAGCTACCGCTCCGTGGCAGTTCTTC.

CDR3 bases: TGTGCCAGCTCACCACCGGGCCATCGGAGCTCCTACAATGAGCAGTTCTTC. Protein sequence: CASSPPGHRSSYNEQFF. V usage is TRBV18 and J usage is TRBJ2-1; unclear D gene. The CDR3 extends over 17 amino acids. The germline V gene has CDR1 KGHSH and CDR2 LQKENI. Trimming left V 0 bases short and J 0 bases short, with 12 bases between.

The rearrangement joins TRBV19 to TRBJ2-5; 10 nucleotides line up with TRBD2. Germline trimming cut 7 bases from V and 9 bases from J; bases unmatched to any gene: 20. The CDR3 is made up of 17 amino acids. Germline V lookup: CDR1 LNHDA, CDR2 SQIVND (reference sequence). The CDR3 coding sequence is TGTGCCAGTACAGGGGGCGCGGCTAGCGGGAGACGGGTGGCCCAGTACTTC. Protein sequence: CASTGGAASGRRVAQYF.

The chain carries TRBV5-1 and TRBJ2-7; 7 nucleotides line up with TRBD2. This CDR3 region has 14 residues. CDR1 SGHRS and CDR2 YFSETQ come from the germline V gene. V was clipped by 4 bases and J by 3 bases; unmatched bases: 7. The chain's CDR3 is CASSPGGTLYEQYF. DNA for the CDR3: TGCGCCAGCAGCCCCGGGGGGACCCTCTACGAGCAGTACTTC.

J is TRBJ2-7 and V is TRBV25-1; 12 positions agree with TRBD2. Germline V lookup: CDR1 MGHDK, CDR2 SYGVNS. The CDR3 extends over 17 amino acids. V lost 5 bases and J lost 0; bases outside the gene matches: 8. DNA for the CDR3: TGTGCCAGCAGTCGTCAACTGACTAGCGGGAGCTCCTACGAGCAGTACTTC. Translated: CASSRQLTSGSSYEQYF.

J is TRBJ2-2 and V is TRBV2; D uncertain. This CDR3 comprises 13 residues. Deletions cut 7 bases from V and 2 bases from J, with 8 bases between. CDR1 and CDR2 (germline): SNHLY, FYNNEI. The CDR3 sequence: CASTWQNTGELFF. CDR3 nucleotides: TGTGCCAGCACATGGCAAAACACCGGGGAGCTGTTTTTT.

The rearrangement joins TRBV10-3 to TRBJ2-1; D is possibly TRBD1 (6 bases). Trimming took off 10 bases at V and 8 bases at J, with 15 bases between the two ends. Per germline, CDR1 ENHRY and CDR2 SYGVKD. The CDR3 spans 12 residues. The CDR3 DNA sequence: TGTGCCACACGGGCAGGGGCAGATGAGCAGTTCTTC. It encodes CATRAGADEQFF.

The chain links TRBV3-1 (or the pseudogene TRBV3-2) to TRBJ2-3; 7 bases map to TRBD2. The germline V gene has CDR1 LGHDT and CDR2 YNNKEL (reference sequence). V trimming: 4 bases; J trimming: 3 bases; junction bases outside the gene matches: 10. The CDR3 contains 16 residues. This CDR3 is CASSLFGAGATDTQYF. In DNA, the CDR3 is TGTGCCAGCAGCCTCTTTGGCGCGGGAGCTACAGATACGCAGTATTTT.